Below, 32 T cell receptor beta chains from the same sample are listed, as sequenced in a study of blood T cell repertoires in COVID-19. Sequencing was performed with immunoSEQ multiplex PCR; in TCRdb, only in-frame clones are kept and a portion is missing. The repertoire holds approximately 70,000 clones, with approximately 79% as singletons. The sequencing input was peripheral blood. The receptors were gathered from a woman in her forties or fifties with acute or convalescent COVID-19.

The V gene is TRBV4-1, the J gene TRBJ2-7; D is ambiguous. Germline CDR1 MGHRA, CDR2 YSYEKL. The CDR3 totals 14 residues. V gave up 1 base and J gave up 0 bases, with 7 bases separating them. The CDR3 sequence is CASSQAYGSYEQYF. CDR3 in DNA: TGCGCCAGCAGCCAAGCCTACGGCTCCTACGAGCAGTACTTC.

The count of this clone is one. The chain combines TRBV29-1 with TRBJ1-5; D unresolved. CDR1 is SQVTM and CDR2 is ANQGSEA in the germline V gene. This CDR3 contains 12 residues. Trimming took off 4 bases at V and 3 bases at J, with 7 bases between the two ends. The CDR3 DNA sequence: TGCAGCGTTGGCGCGTACAATCAGCCCCAGCATTTT. Protein: CSVGAYNQPQHF. The full variable domain, its missing parts supplied by reference TRBV29-1 and TRBJ1-5, is SAVISQKPSRDICQRGTSLTIQCQVDSQVTMMFWYRQQPGQSLTLIATANQGSEATYESGFVIDKFPISRPNLTFSTLTVSNMSPEDSSIYLCSVGAYNQPQHFGDGTRLSIL.

The chain is built from TRBV22-1 and TRBJ1-5; the table calls TRBD1, which could not be checked here. TRBV22-1 is a documented pseudogene. This CDR3 region has 14 residues. The DNA of the CDR3 is TGTCCTGGGAGCGCACGGACAGGGCTGAAGCCCCAGCATTTT. This encodes CPGSARTGLKPQHF.

CDR3 residues: CASSDTISQKETQYF. In DNA form, the CDR3 reads TGTGCCAGCAGTGATACCATCAGTCAAAAAGAGACCCAGTACTTC. The chain couples TRBV6-1 to TRBJ2-5; D remains unclear. V lost 3 bases and J lost 3, with 14 bases in between. Germline values: CDR1 MNHNS, CDR2 SASEGT. The CDR3 covers 15 residues.

The V and J genes are TRBV4-2 and TRBJ1-5, with D possibly matching TRBD1 (5 bases). Trimming removed 5 bases at V and 0 bases at J, with 17 bases between. The CDR3 consists of 17 residues. Germline V gene sequence: CDR1 LGHNA, CDR2 YNFKEQ. The CDR3 DNA sequence: TGTGCCAGCAGCTCAAGTTTGGGGCGGGATAGCAATCAGCCCCAGCATTTT. It codes for CASSSSLGRDSNQPQHF.

The CDR3 sequence is CASSVVEGAMNTEAFF. The DNA for the CDR3 is TGTGCCAGCAGCGTAGTTGAGGGGGCAATGAACACTGAAGCTTTCTTT. The chain joins TRBV9 to TRBJ1-1; 7 positions match TRBD1. Trimming took 0 bases from V and 0 from J; bases not matched to a gene: 5. The V gene's germline CDR1 is SGDLS and CDR2 YYNGEE. This CDR3 spans 16 amino acids. Full variable domain (remainder filled in from reference TRBV9 and TRBJ1-1): DSGVTQTPKHLITATGQRVTLRCSPRSGDLSVYWYQQSLDQGLQFLIQYYNGEERAKGNILERFSAQQFPDLHSELNLSSLELGDSALYFCASSVVEGAMNTEAFFGQGTRLTVV.

The chain carries TRBV28 and TRBJ2-1; maybe TRBD2 (6 bases). Trimming shortened V by 7 bases and J by 4 bases, and 20 bases separated the two germline ends. This CDR3 is built from 16 residues. CDR1 is MDHEN, CDR2 SYDVKM, per germline. The CDR3 bases are TGTGCCAGCATGGGTATCACTAGCCCTTTATACAATGAGCAGTTCTTC. Encoded protein: CASMGITSPLYNEQFF.

The table lists this clone with a count of one. The gene calls are TRBV14 and TRBJ2-2; D gene ambiguous. Trimming pared 6 bases from V and 4 bases from J, leaving 12 bases between. Germline V CDR1 and CDR2: SGHDN, FVKESK. The CDR3 has 14 amino acids. CDR3 sequence: CASSRLIGTGELFF. As DNA, the CDR3 is TGTGCCAGCAGTCGACTCATTGGCACCGGGGAGCTGTTTTTT.

This sequence joins TRBV11-2 and TRBJ2-7, with D possibly matching TRBD1 (6 bases). The CDR3 runs 17 residues. Germline V gene sequence: CDR1 SGHAT, CDR2 FQNNGV. Trimming cost V 0 bases and J 3 bases, with 18 bases left between them. CDR3: CASSLDRDTSPIYEQYF. In DNA, the CDR3 is TGTGCCAGCAGCTTAGACCGGGACACCAGTCCGATCTACGAGCAGTACTTC.

As regards this clone: At the DNA level, this CDR3 is encoded by other sequences in the same sample as well. V gene TRBV18 combines with J gene TRBJ1-2, with 9 nucleotides matching TRBD1. The CDR3 sequence is 14 residues long. V shed 3 bases, J shed 8 bases, and the junction held 7 bases outside the gene matches. Per germline, CDR1 KGHSH and CDR2 LQKENI. CDR3 DNA: TGTGCCAGCTCACCCCAGGACAGGGGTGGCGGCTACACCTTC. This codes for CASSPQDRGGGYTF.

This chain joins TRBV6-5 and TRBJ1-4; the D gene is possibly TRBD1 (5 bases). The CDR3 contains 14 residues. CDR1 is MNHEY and CDR2 is SVGAGI in the germline V gene. The ends were cut back, 6 bases at V and 0 bases at J, with 8 bases in the middle. The CDR3 nucleotides read TGTGCCAGCAGGCAGGGTCCAACTAATGAAAAACTGTTTTTT. It codes for CASRQGPTNEKLFF.

The chain has TRBV28 and TRBJ1-5, with 10 bases matching TRBD1. The V and J ends lost 3 bases and 6 bases, in that order; junction bases with no gene match: 11. CDR1 and CDR2 from the germline V gene are MDHEN and SYDVKM. This CDR3 is built from 17 residues. In DNA, the CDR3 is TGTGCCAGCAGTTTTGCCGGGCAGGGACAGGGGAGTCAGCCCCAGCATTTT. Protein product: CASSFAGQGQGSQPQHF.

This clone occurred a few times. The chain has TRBV6-2 or TRBV6-3 and TRBJ1-2; unclear D gene. In germline, CDR1 is MNHEY, CDR2 SVGEGT. CDR3 size: 16 residues. V was trimmed by 6 bases and J by 7 bases, leaving 24 bases between them. CDR3 sequence reads: CASSSLSRNRPSGYTF. The DNA of the CDR3 is TGTGCCAGCAGCTCACTCTCAAGAAACCGACCTAGTGGCTACACCTTC.

The chain is built from TRBV12-3 or TRBV12-4 and TRBJ2-7; no definite D call. Trimming pared 4 bases from V and 4 bases from J, leaving 11 bases between. The CDR3 runs 13 residues. CDR3 sequence (DNA): TGTGCCAGCAGTTCGACTGCCGGGTACGAGCAGTACTTC. This sequence encodes CASSSTAGYEQYF.

The chain joins TRBV30 to TRBJ1-1; TRBD1 agrees at 7 bases. The CDR3 contains 14 residues. J was trimmed by 4 bases and V by 0 bases; bases with no gene match: 5. Germline CDR1 and CDR2: GTSNPN and SVGIG (reference sequence). The CDR3 is CAWSVLSGGTEAFF. DNA for the CDR3: TGTGCCTGGAGTGTACTTTCAGGGGGCACTGAAGCTTTCTTT.

V gene TRBV7-9 combines with J gene TRBJ2-1; 11 bases are a match to TRBD2. With 5 bases clipped from V and 6 bases from J, the junction kept 6 bases outside the gene matches. Germline loops: CDR1 SEHNR, CDR2 FQNEAQ (reference sequence). This CDR3 has 15 residues. CDR3 residues: CASSPSGRNGNEQFF. The CDR3 nucleotides are TGTGCCAGCAGCCCTAGCGGGAGGAATGGCAATGAGCAGTTCTTC.

In this sample, this clone turned up once. The V call is TRBV7-8, the J call TRBJ1-2; TRBD1 is a possible D gene (5 bases). Germline CDR1 is SGHVS and CDR2 is FQNEAQ. The length of the CDR3 is 13 residues. V was clipped by 5 bases and J by 7 bases, with 14 bases between them. Here the CDR3 reads CASSPRQRSGYTF. The CDR3 nucleotides are TGTGCCAGCAGCCCACGACAGAGATCTGGCTACACCTTC. Full variable domain (outside the CDR3, taken from reference TRBV7-8 and TRBJ1-2): GAGVSQSPRYKVAKRGQDVALRCDPISGHVSLFWYQQALGQGPEFLTYFQNEAQLDKSGLPSDRFFAERPEGSVSTLKIQRTQQEDSAVYLCASSPRQRSGYTFGSGTRLTVV.

The CDR3 loop reads CASSGSATGWKLFF. Written as DNA, the CDR3 is TGTGCCAGCAGTGGATCCGCGACAGGCTGGAAACTGTTTTTT. The rearrangement joins TRBV2 to TRBJ1-4; TRBD1 is a possible D gene (6 bases). The germline V gene encodes CDR1 SNHLY and CDR2 FYNNEI. This CDR3 comprises 14 residues. With 4 bases removed from V and 11 bases from J, the gap between germline ends came to 17 bases.

The chain is built from TRBV28 and TRBJ1-2, with a possible D match to TRBD1 (5 bases). Per germline, CDR1 MDHEN and CDR2 SYDVKM. This CDR3 has 14 amino acids. V lost 5 bases and J lost 4, with 14 bases in between. CDR3: CASSPHGGVYGYTF. Written as DNA, the CDR3 is TGTGCCAGCAGTCCTCACGGGGGGGTCTATGGCTACACCTTC.

V and J are TRBV10-3 and TRBJ1-5, with 8 nucleotides matching TRBD1. The CDR3 has 12 residues. From germline, CDR1 is ENHRY and CDR2 SYGVKD. With 8 bases clipped from V and 5 bases from J, the junction kept 2 bases outside the gene matches. The CDR3: CAIGTGDQPQHF. The CDR3 DNA reads TGTGCCATCGGGACAGGCGATCAGCCCCAGCATTTT.

The chain links TRBV18 to TRBJ2-7; D perhaps matches TRBD1 (6 bases). This CDR3 has 13 residues. In germline, CDR1 is KGHSH, CDR2 LQKENI. V lost 2 bases to trimming and J lost 6 bases, with 11 bases between them. CDR3 in DNA: TGTGCCAGCTCACCAAACAGGGTACCCGAGCAGTACTTC. The encoded protein is CASSPNRVPEQYF.

The chain combines TRBV4-1 with TRBJ2-1, with 13 positions matching TRBD2. The CDR3 extends over 17 amino acids. CDR1 MGHRA and CDR2 YSYEKL come from the germline V gene. Germline trimming cut 4 bases from V and 6 bases from J; bases unmatched to any gene: 9. Here the CDR3 DNA reads TGCGCCAGCAGCCCGACTGGACTAGCGGGAGATGGCAATGAGCAGTTCTTC. Its protein product is CASSPTGLAGDGNEQFF.

The J gene is TRBJ2-5, the V gene TRBV19; D ambiguous. The germline gives CDR1 LNHDA, CDR2 SQIVND (reference sequence). The CDR3 length is 15 residues. Trimming stripped 5 bases from V and 4 bases from J, with 17 bases between. The chain's CDR3 is CASSRLKLPGETQYF. CDR3 sequence (DNA): TGTGCCAGTAGTCGCCTAAAGCTCCCCGGAGAGACCCAGTACTTC. Using reference TRBV19 and TRBJ2-5 for the parts outside the CDR3, the full variable domain is DGGITQSPKYLFRKEGQNVTLSCEQNLNHDAMYWYRQDPGQGLRLIYYSQIVNDFQKGDIAEGYSVSREKKESFPLTVTSAQKNPTAFYLCASSRLKLPGETQYFGPGTRLLVL.

The J gene is TRBJ1-2, the V gene TRBV29-1; the match to TRBD1 covers 9 bases. Germline CDR1 reads SQVTM; CDR2 reads ANQGSEA. V shed 6 bases and J 2 bases; nucleotides not matched to a gene: 1. The CDR3 covers 12 residues. DNA for the CDR3: TGCAGCGTGGGACAGGGAAACTATGGCTACACCTTC. Its translation: CSVGQGNYGYTF.

J is TRBJ2-5 and V is TRBV19; D ambiguous. V lost 5 bases to trimming and J lost 4 bases, with 5 bases between them. The CDR3 sequence is 11 residues long. Germline assignment: CDR1 LNHDA and CDR2 SQIVND (reference sequence). The CDR3 nucleotides read TGTGCCAGTAGTTCTTCAGAGACCCAGTACTTC. Translated: CASSSSETQYF.

The chain recombines TRBV4-3 with TRBJ2-3; TRBD1 is a possible D gene (6 bases). This CDR3 comprises 17 residues. Germline V gene data show CDR1 as LGHNA and CDR2 as YSLEER. Trimming pared 1 base from V and 0 bases from J, leaving 14 bases between. The CDR3 DNA reads as TGCGCCAGCAGCCAAGGAATTGTAAGGGGGAGCACAGATACGCAGTATTTT. It encodes CASSQGIVRGSTDTQYF.

The chain employs TRBV19 and TRBJ1-1, with 9 bases fitting TRBD1. Unmatched junction bases numbered 2, after V lost 5 bases and J lost 7 bases. The V gene's germline CDR1 is LNHDA and CDR2 SQIVND (reference sequence). This CDR3 region has 12 residues. CDR3 protein: CASSGQGFEAFF. As DNA, the CDR3 is TGTGCCAGTAGTGGACAGGGGTTTGAAGCTTTCTTT.

This clone was picked up a small number of times. The genes are TRBV28 and TRBJ1-2; a possible D gene is TRBD1 (5 bases). The germline V gene has CDR1 MDHEN and CDR2 SYDVKM. This CDR3 comprises 14 residues. Trimming stripped 2 bases from V and 5 bases from J, with 12 bases between. The CDR3 DNA follows: TGTGCCAGCAGTTTAAGGGGAAACGGGTATGGCTACACCTTC. Its translation is CASSLRGNGYGYTF.

This clone has only a few counts. V is TRBV7-9 and J is TRBJ2-1, with a possible D match to TRBD1 (6 bases). The CDR3 contains 15 residues. V dropped 4 bases and J dropped 2 bases, with 12 bases sitting between them. Germline V gene data show CDR1 as SEHNR and CDR2 as FQNEAQ (reference sequence). Written as DNA, the CDR3 is TGTGCCAGCAGCTCCCGGGACAAAACCTACAATGAGCAGTTCTTC. This encodes CASSSRDKTYNEQFF.

This clone appeared a few times. The V and J genes are TRBV19 and TRBJ1-5, with 7 bases fitting TRBD1. Per the germline V gene, CDR1 is LNHDA and CDR2 is SQIVND (reference sequence). J gave up 2 bases and V 6 bases, and 10 bases lay outside the gene matches. This CDR3 contains 16 residues. The DNA of the CDR3 is TGTGCCAGTAGCCCCAGAACAGGGGAGGGCAATCAGCCCCAGCATTTT. It codes for CASSPRTGEGNQPQHF.

This clone was detected a few times. The chain couples TRBV5-1 to TRBJ1-2; D remains ambiguous. The CDR3 loop spans 15 amino acids. V gave up 3 bases and J gave up 7 bases, with 19 bases separating them. The germline V gene has CDR1 SGHRS and CDR2 YFSETQ. In DNA form, the CDR3 reads TGCGCCAGCAGCTATCAGGACCCCAACGGGGTTGGCTACACCTTC. It specifies CASSYQDPNGVGYTF.

In nucleotides, the CDR3 is TGTGCCAGCAGCTTGACTAGTGTGGAGACCCAGTACTTC. It translates to CASSLTSVETQYF. This chain connects TRBV7-2 to TRBJ2-5, with D perhaps matching TRBD2 (6 bases). The germline V gene has CDR1 SGHTA and CDR2 FQGNSA. The CDR3 spans 13 residues. The V end was cut by 3 bases, the J end by 5 bases, with 10 bases between.